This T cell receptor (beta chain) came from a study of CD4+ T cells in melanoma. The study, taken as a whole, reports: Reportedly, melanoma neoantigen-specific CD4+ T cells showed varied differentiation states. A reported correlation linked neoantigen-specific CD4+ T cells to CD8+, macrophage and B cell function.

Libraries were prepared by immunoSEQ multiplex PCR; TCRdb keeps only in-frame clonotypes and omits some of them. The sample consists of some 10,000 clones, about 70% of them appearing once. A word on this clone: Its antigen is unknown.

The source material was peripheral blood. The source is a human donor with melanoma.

The CDR3: CASSQDPNEKLFF. CDR3 sequence (DNA): TGCGCCAGCAGCCAAGATCCTAATGAAAAACTGTTTTTT. V gene TRBV4-1 combines with J gene TRBJ1-4; D remains ambiguous. The CDR3 has 13 residues. CDR1 and CDR2 (germline): MGHRA, YSYEKL. Trimming stripped 0 bases from V and 3 bases from J, with 2 bases between.